The text below deals with one TCR beta chain. These data come from a study of blood T cell repertoires in COVID-19. V trimming: 4 bases; J trimming: 3 bases; junction bases outside the gene matches: 13. This CDR3 comprises 16 residues. In germline, CDR1 is SQVTM, CDR2 ANQGSEA. Repertoires were generated with immunoSEQ multiplex PCR, while TCRdb's copy carries only in-frame clones and drops some. The sample yields around 150,000 clones, about 80% seen once. Sequencing was done on a sample of peripheral blood. The rearrangement uses TRBV29-1 and TRBJ1-1; 8 bases match TRBD1. This receptor was taken from a woman of 80 years or more with acute or convalescent COVID-19. The CDR3 DNA reads TGCAGCGTTGTACCCTATACTCGACAGGGGTACACTGAAGCTTTCTTT. It specifies CSVVPYTRQGYTEAFF.